This passage covers 16 T cell receptor beta chains from one sample sequenced in a study of blood T cell repertoires in COVID-19. Sequenced by immunoSEQ multiplex PCR; TCRdb stores in-frame clones only, minus some. The table lists 140,000 to 150,000 clones, roughly 75% of them singletons. Sequenced sample: PBMCs or T cells enriched from blood (not recorded which). The receptors stem from a woman aged 45-65 years who had recovered from COVID-19.

The genes are TRBV19 and TRBJ1-1, with no clear D. The CDR3 has 14 residues. The germline V gene has CDR1 LNHDA and CDR2 SQIVND (reference sequence). The ends were cut back, 10 bases at V and 4 bases at J, with 19 bases in the middle. DNA of the CDR3: TGTGCCACAGCTACTAGTGGTGTAGGCACTGAAGCTTTCTTT. Residues: CATATSGVGTEAFF.

This sequence joins TRBV28 and TRBJ1-1; D perhaps matches TRBD1 (6 bases). The germline V and J ends were trimmed by 5 bases and 1 base, with 11 bases remaining between them. CDR3 length: 14 residues. Germline CDR1 and CDR2: MDHEN and SYDVKM. The CDR3 spells CASSGGARNTEAFF. For the CDR3, the DNA is TGTGCCAGCAGTGGGGGGGCGCGGAACACTGAAGCTTTCTTT.

The chain recombines TRBV6-5 with TRBJ2-2; a weak D match, TRBD1 (6 bases). The CDR3 runs 15 residues. Per germline, CDR1 MNHEY and CDR2 SVGAGI. Trimming cost V 6 bases and J 5 bases, with 16 bases left between them. CDR3 DNA sequence: TGTGCCAGCAGCACCGGACAGCTATCAACCGGGGAGCTGTTTTTT. Its protein product is CASSTGQLSTGELFF.

This clone was observed a few times. The DNA of the CDR3 is TGCAGCGCCTCGACAGGGACGAACACTGAAGCTTTCTTT. Translating it yields CSASTGTNTEAFF. V usage is TRBV29-1 and J usage is TRBJ1-1; 7 bases fit TRBD1. The junction had 6 bases not matched to a gene; V was cut back by 7 bases and J by 1 base. Germline CDR1 reads SQVTM; CDR2 reads ANQGSEA. There are 13 residues in the CDR3.

J is TRBJ1-1 and V is TRBV5-4; perhaps TRBD1 as D (5 bases). This CDR3 comprises 16 residues. With 3 bases removed from V and 1 base from J, the gap between germline ends came to 16 bases. Per germline, CDR1 SGHNT and CDR2 YYREEE (reference sequence). CDR3 loop: CASSSRDSRTNTEAFF. In DNA form, the CDR3 reads TGTGCCAGCAGCTCGCGGGACTCGAGGACGAACACTGAAGCTTTCTTT. The full variable domain, its missing parts supplied by reference TRBV5-4 and TRBJ1-1, is ETGVTQSPTHLIKTRGQQVTLRCSSQSGHNTVSWYQQALGQGPQFIFQYYREEENGRGNFPPRFSGLQFPNYSSELNVNALELDDSALYLCASSSRDSRTNTEAFFGQGTRLTVV.

The chain couples TRBV29-1 to TRBJ2-2; D call uncertain. V lost 5 bases and J lost 7, with 14 bases in between. The CDR3 has 13 residues. Germline CDR1 SQVTM, CDR2 ANQGSEA. The CDR3 here is CSVQSLSGGELFF. In nucleotides, the CDR3 is TGCAGCGTTCAATCGTTATCAGGCGGGGAGCTGTTTTTT.

There are a few counts of this clone. This rearrangement joins TRBV19 to TRBJ1-5; 11 bases map to TRBD1. Looked up from germline, CDR1 is LNHDA and CDR2 is SQIVND (reference sequence). The CDR3 has 13 residues. Trimming took 11 bases from V and 7 from J; bases not matched to a gene: 7. The CDR3 loop is CAGGQGGEQPQHF. As DNA, the CDR3 is TGTGCCGGGGGACAGGGGGGCGAACAGCCCCAGCATTTT.

This clone was counted once. Other nucleotide sequences from this sample produce the same CDR3. The chain employs TRBV7-9 and TRBJ2-3; 7 bases map to TRBD1. Germline loops: CDR1 SEHNR, CDR2 FQNEAQ (reference sequence). The CDR3 contains 15 residues. The ends lost 1 base at V and 3 bases at J; junction bases unmatched: 4. In nucleotides, the CDR3 is TGTGCCAGCAGCTTAGAGGGCAGGGGGACAGATACGCAGTATTTT. Translation gives CASSLEGRGTDTQYF.

This chain connects TRBV6-2 or TRBV6-3 to TRBJ2-3; TRBD2 agrees at 14 bases. Trimming cost V 5 bases and J 0 bases; bases outside gene matches: 7. The CDR3 spans 18 residues. CDR1 and CDR2 from the germline V gene are MNHEY and SVGEGT. The CDR3 reads CASSLGRTSGGSTDTQYF. The CDR3 DNA reads as TGTGCCAGCAGTCTCGGAAGGACTAGCGGGGGGAGCACAGATACGCAGTATTTT.

This chain connects TRBV7-9 to TRBJ2-7; 8 nucleotides match TRBD2. The ends lost 3 bases at V and 3 bases at J; junction bases unmatched: 4. This CDR3 is built from 14 residues. Germline-derived CDR1 and CDR2 are SEHNR and FQNEAQ (reference sequence). The CDR3 DNA reads TGTGCCAGCAGCTTGGGGCGGGGGGTCTACGAGCAGTACGTC. This translates into CASSLGRGVYEQYV.

The chain is built from TRBV2 and TRBJ1-1; D uncertain. Trimming shortened V by 6 bases and J by 0 bases, and 8 bases separated the two germline ends. The CDR3 totals 13 residues. Per germline, CDR1 SNHLY and CDR2 FYNNEI. CDR3 sequence reads: CASSRLLNTEAFF. Here the CDR3 DNA reads TGTGCCAGCAGCAGACTGTTGAACACTGAAGCTTTCTTT. The complete variable domain, with remaining parts taken from reference TRBV2 and TRBJ1-1, reads EPEVTQTPSHQVTQMGQEVILRCVPISNHLYFYWYRQILGQKVEFLVSFYNNEISEKSEIFDDQFSVERPDGSNFTLKIRSTKLEDSAMYFCASSRLLNTEAFFGQGTRLTVV.

The sample holds a few counts of this clone. This rearrangement joins TRBV18 to TRBJ1-1; maybe TRBD1 (6 bases). V shed 8 bases and J shed 1 base, with 11 bases lying between them. The CDR3 loop spans 13 amino acids. Germline CDR1 reads KGHSH; CDR2 reads LQKENI. This CDR3 is CASAGQSNTEAFF. The DNA of the CDR3 is TGTGCCAGCGCAGGACAGTCGAACACTGAAGCTTTCTTT.

The chain carries TRBV27 and TRBJ2-7; the match to TRBD2 covers 7 bases. The length of the CDR3 is 14 residues. The ends lost 4 bases at V and 2 bases at J; junction bases unmatched: 5. The germline gives CDR1 MNHEY, CDR2 SMNVEV (reference sequence). CDR3 DNA sequence: TGTGCCAGCAGTTGGGAGGGACCACCCTACGAGCAGTACTTC. This codes for CASSWEGPPYEQYF.

The V gene is TRBV9, the J gene TRBJ2-1, with D unresolved. Germline V gives CDR1 SGDLS, CDR2 YYNGEE. The CDR3 is 13 residues long. Deletions cut 0 bases from V and 6 bases from J, with 7 bases between. CDR3 sequence (DNA): TGTGCCAGCAGCGTAGGGGCTTTCAATGAGCAGTTCTTC. It yields the protein CASSVGAFNEQFF. Based on the CDR3 plus reference TRBV9 and TRBJ2-1, the full variable domain is DSGVTQTPKHLITATGQRVTLRCSPRSGDLSVYWYQQSLDQGLQFLIQYYNGEERAKGNILERFSAQQFPDLHSELNLSSLELGDSALYFCASSVGAFNEQFFGPGTRLTVL.

The chain recombines TRBV10-3 with TRBJ2-5; maybe TRBD1 (6 bases). Trimming took 3 bases from V and 2 from J, leaving 10 bases between them. The CDR3 runs 14 residues. Germline CDR1 and CDR2: ENHRY and SYGVKD. CDR3 sequence (DNA): TGTGCCATCAGTGAATCAGGGACACAAGAGACCCAGTACTTC. This sequence encodes CAISESGTQETQYF.

This clone was seen more than once but under ten times. The chain employs TRBV10-3 and TRBJ2-5; 8 bases fit TRBD2. This CDR3 comprises 12 residues. Germline V lookup: CDR1 ENHRY, CDR2 SYGVKD. This CDR3 is CATRGGMETQYF. The CDR3 coding sequence is TGTGCGACCCGGGGGGGGATGGAGACCCAGTACTTC.